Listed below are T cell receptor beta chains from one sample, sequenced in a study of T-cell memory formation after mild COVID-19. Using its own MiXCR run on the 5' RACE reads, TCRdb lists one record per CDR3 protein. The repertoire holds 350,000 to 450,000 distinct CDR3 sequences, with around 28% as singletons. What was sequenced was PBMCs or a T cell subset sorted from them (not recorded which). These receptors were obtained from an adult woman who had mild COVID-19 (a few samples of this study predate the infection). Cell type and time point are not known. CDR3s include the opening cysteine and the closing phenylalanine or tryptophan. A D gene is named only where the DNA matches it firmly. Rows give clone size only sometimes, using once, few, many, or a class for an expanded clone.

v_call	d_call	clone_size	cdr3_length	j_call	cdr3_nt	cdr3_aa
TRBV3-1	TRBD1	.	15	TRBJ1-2	TGTGCCAGCAGCCCAAGCGGACAGGGGTACTATGGCTACACCTTC	CASSPSGQGYYGYTF
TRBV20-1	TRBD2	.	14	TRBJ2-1	TGCAGTGCTTATAGCGGGAGTCCGAACAATGAGCAGTTCTTC	CSAYSGSPNNEQFF
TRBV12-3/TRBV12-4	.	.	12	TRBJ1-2	TGTGCCAGCAGATCCACAGGGTATGGCTACACCTTC	CASRSTGYGYTF
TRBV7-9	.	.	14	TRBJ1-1	TGTGCCAGCACCACTTGGGTGGATGGCACTGAAGCTTTCTTT	CASTTWVDGTEAFF
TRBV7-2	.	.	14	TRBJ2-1	TGTGCCAGCAGCTTCCTGCTGGTATTCGATGAGCAGTTCTTC	CASSFLLVFDEQFF
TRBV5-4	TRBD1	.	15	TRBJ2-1	TGTGCCAGCAGCCGTCCCGGGACAGGGTATAATGAGCAGTTCTTC	CASSRPGTGYNEQFF
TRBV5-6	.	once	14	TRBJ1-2	TGTGCCAGCAGCTTGGGAGGGGCCGACTATGGCTACACCTTC	CASSLGGADYGYTF
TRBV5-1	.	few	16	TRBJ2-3	TGCGCCAGTGAACGAGGGCCGCGGGGTCTCGCAGATACGCAGTATTTT	CASERGPRGLADTQYF
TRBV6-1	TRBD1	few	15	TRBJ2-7	TGTGCCAGCAGGGCCGGACAGGGGAAAAATTACGAGCAGTACTTC	CASRAGQGKNYEQYF
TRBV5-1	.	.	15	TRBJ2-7	TGCGCCAGCAGCTTGGGGGACCGCCTCTCCTACGAGCAGTACTTC	CASSLGDRLSYEQYF
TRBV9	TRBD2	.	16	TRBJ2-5	TGTGCCAGCAGCCCCAGGACTAGCGGGAGTGAAGAGACCCAGTACTTC	CASSPRTSGSEETQYF
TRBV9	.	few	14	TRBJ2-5	TGTGCCAGCAGCGGTGGACAGCTCCAAGAGACCCAGTACTTC	CASSGGQLQETQYF
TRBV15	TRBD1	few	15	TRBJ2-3	TGTGCCACCAGCAGAGGACAGGGGGGGACAGATACGCAGTATTTT	CATSRGQGGTDTQYF
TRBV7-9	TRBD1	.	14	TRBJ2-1	TGTGCCAGCAGCTTAGGACAGGGTTTATCAAAAACCCATTTC	CASSLGQGLSKTHF
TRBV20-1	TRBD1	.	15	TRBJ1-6	TGCAGTGCTAGGACGGGACAGGCGGATAATTCACCCCTCCACTTT	CSARTGQADNSPLHF
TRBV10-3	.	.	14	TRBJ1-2	TGTGCCATCAGTGATACGAGGGGAGGCGATGGCTACACCTTC	CAISDTRGGDGYTF
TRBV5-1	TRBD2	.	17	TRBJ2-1	TGCGCCAGCAGCCCTCCCGGGACTAGCGGGGGGTCTCATGAGCAGTTCTTC	CASSPPGTSGGSHEQFF
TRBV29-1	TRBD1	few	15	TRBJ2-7	TGCAGCGTTAGTTGTTGGGACAGCAAATCCTACGAGCAGTACTTC	CSVSCWDSKSYEQYF
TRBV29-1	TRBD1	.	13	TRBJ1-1	TGCAGCGTTGAGGGACAGCGGACCACTGAAGCTTTCTTT	CSVEGQRTTEAFF
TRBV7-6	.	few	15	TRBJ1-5	TGTGCCAGCAGCTTAGGTGGGGAGGGCAATCAGCCCCAGCATTTT	CASSLGGEGNQPQHF
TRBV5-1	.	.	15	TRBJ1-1	TGCGCCAGCAGCTGGGGGGCGGGTTTGGGCACTGAAGCTTTCTTT	CASSWGAGLGTEAFF
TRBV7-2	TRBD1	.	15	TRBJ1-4	TGTGCCAGCAGCTTAGGAGGGACAGTCGGTGAAAAACTGTTTTTT	CASSLGGTVGEKLFF
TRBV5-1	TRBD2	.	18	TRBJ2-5	TGCGCCAGCAGCTTTGGGACTTTGGCGGGGGGCCAAAGAGACTCCCAGTACTTC	CASSFGTLAGGQRDSQYF
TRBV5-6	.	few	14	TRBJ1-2	TGTGCCAGCAGCTTGGGACAGGCGGACTATGGCTACACCTTC	CASSLGQADYGYTF